These T cell receptor beta chains were read from a single sample in a study of blood T cell repertoires in COVID-19. Measured with immunoSEQ multiplex PCR; TCRdb has only the in-frame clones, and not every one. Of roughly 380,000 clones listed, 85% are singletons. Sequenced sample: peripheral blood. These receptors all come from a young woman with acute or convalescent COVID-19. Each CDR3 is given with its conserved first and last residue. Fields, in order: V gene, J gene, clone size, D gene, CDR3 DNA, CDR3 protein. D genes are given only for firm matches. Not every row has a clone size; where given, it reads once, few, many or a size class.

>TRBV4-2|TRBJ2-5|-|-
TGTGCCAGCAGCCAAGATGGGCTAGCGACCCAGTACTTC
CASSQDGLATQYF
>TRBV27|TRBJ2-5|-|TRBD1
TGTGCCAGCAGTCGGGAAGGACAGGGAGGAGAGACCCAGTACTTC
CASSREGQGGETQYF
>TRBV18|TRBJ2-1|-|TRBD2
TGTGCCAGCTCACCCCGGCGGGAGACCTACAATGAGCAGTTCTTC
CASSPRRETYNEQFF
>TRBV19|TRBJ1-2|-|-
TGTGCCAGTAGTACCAACAGGGTTGGAGGCTACACCTTC
CASSTNRVGGYTF
>TRBV28|TRBJ2-5|-|-
TGTGCCAGCAGTGAGGCGGTGGAGACCCAGTACTTC
CASSEAVETQYF
>TRBV5-4|TRBJ1-2|few|TRBD1
TGTGCCAGCAGCGCGGGACAGGGACTCGATGGCTACACCTTC
CASSAGQGLDGYTF
>TRBV6-9|TRBJ1-6|once|TRBD1
TGTGCCAGCAGTTCCACTCAGGGGGCGCAATCACCCCTCCACTTT
CASSSTQGAQSPLHF
>TRBV7-2|TRBJ1-5|-|TRBD1
TGTGCCAGCAGATCCGAACAGGGGTGGAGCAATCAGCCCCAGCATTTT
CASRSEQGWSNQPQHF
>TRBV19|TRBJ2-3|-|TRBD2
TGTGCCAGTACGTTAGCTAGCGGGGGGGCGAGCACAGATACGCAGTATTTT
CASTLASGGASTDTQYF
>TRBV19|TRBJ2-1|few|TRBD2
TGTGCCAGTAGTCCGACTAGCGGGGGCCGCAATGAGCAGTTCTTC
CASSPTSGGRNEQFF
>TRBV6-5|TRBJ1-2|-|TRBD1
TGTGCCAGCAGCCGGGACAGGAACTATGGCTACACCTTC
CASSRDRNYGYTF
>TRBV3-1/TRBV3-2|TRBJ1-1|-|-
TGTGCCAGCAGCCAAGCCCATGGCTCTGAAGCTTTCTTT
CASSQAHGSEAFF
>TRBV15|TRBJ1-1|few|-
TGTGCCACCAGCCCAGTTAAGTTTCAGGGTACTGAAGCTTTCTTT
CATSPVKFQGTEAFF
>TRBV28|TRBJ2-1|-|TRBD1
TGTGCCGCCAGGGAGGACAGGGGGTACCCTGACAATGAGCAGTTCTTC
CAAREDRGYPDNEQFF
>TRBV3-1/TRBV3-2|TRBJ2-3|once|TRBD2
TGTGCCAGCAGCCCAGGCGAAAGCGGGGGCCGGGTCACGCAGTATTTT
CASSPGESGGRVTQYF
>TRBV2|TRBJ1-2|once|-
TGTGCCAGCAGTCCACGGACGGGAACCCTCTATGGCTACACCTTC
CASSPRTGTLYGYTF
>TRBV5-1|TRBJ2-5|-|-
TGCGCCAGCGCGGTCGGGCAGGGAAAAGAGACCCAGTACTTC
CASAVGQGKETQYF
>TRBV6-2/TRBV6-3|TRBJ1-5|-|-
TGTGCCAGCAGCCCAATCCAGGGGATGAATCAGCCCCAGCATTTT
CASSPIQGMNQPQHF
>TRBV30|TRBJ1-1|-|-
TGTGCCTGGAGCCTGGGCCTGAAATTGAACACTGAAGCTTTCTTT
CAWSLGLKLNTEAFF
>TRBV7-9|TRBJ1-2|-|TRBD1
TGTGCCAGCAGCTTAGGGGGACAGGGCCCTATAGGCTACACCTTC
CASSLGGQGPIGYTF
>TRBV3-1/TRBV3-2|TRBJ1-3|once|-
TGTGCCAGCAGCCAAGGGGGCCCAGGAAACACCATATATTTT
CASSQGGPGNTIYF
>TRBV5-4|TRBJ2-7|-|-
TGTGCCAGCAGCTTGCAGGGTTCCTACGAGCAGTACTTC
CASSLQGSYEQYF
>TRBV6-5|TRBJ1-2|-|TRBD1
TGTGCCAGCAGCGGGGACAGGGTACCCTATGGCTACACCTTC
CASSGDRVPYGYTF
>TRBV6-6|TRBJ2-5|-|TRBD2
TGTGCCAGCAGTCCCCCAAGCGGGAGGTCGGAGACCCAGTACTTC
CASSPPSGRSETQYF
>TRBV18|TRBJ1-3|-|TRBD1
TGTGCCAGCTCACTTCCGGGACAGGTTCCTGGAAACACCATATATTTT
CASSLPGQVPGNTIYF
>TRBV5-8|TRBJ1-5|-|-
TGTGCCAGCAGCTTGGGGACAAAATTCAATCAGCCCCAGCATTTT
CASSLGTKFNQPQHF
>TRBV19|TRBJ2-5|-|-
TGTGCCAGTAGTATAACAGGGCAAGAGACCCAGTACTTC
CASSITGQETQYF
>TRBV6-6|TRBJ1-5|once|-
TGTGCCAGCACCCATACAGGACCCAGCAATCAGCCCCAGCATTTT
CASTHTGPSNQPQHF
>TRBV10-3|TRBJ2-3|once|-
TGTGCCATCAGGCCTCCACAGGGTACAGATACGCAGTATTTT
CAIRPPQGTDTQYF
>TRBV29-1|TRBJ1-4|-|-
TGCAGCGCCGACCCCGGACAGAATGAAAAACTGTTTTTT
CSADPGQNEKLFF
>TRBV2|TRBJ2-5|-|-
TGTGCCAGCAGTCCCAATCAAGAGACCCAGTACTTC
CASSPNQETQYF
>TRBV3-1/TRBV3-2|TRBJ2-1|-|-
TGTGCCAGCAGCCACCTAGCCTTTCGGAACAATGAGCAGTTCTTC
CASSHLAFRNNEQFF
>TRBV30|TRBJ2-5|-|-
TGTGCCTGGAGTATCCAGGTGGTTGAGACCCAGTACTTC
CAWSIQVVETQYF
>TRBV3-1/TRBV3-2|TRBJ1-5|-|TRBD1
TGTGCCAGCAGCCACCAGGGGGCTAATCAGCCCCAGCATTTT
CASSHQGANQPQHF
>TRBV7-9|TRBJ2-2|-|-
TGTGCCAGCAGCTTAGCAGGAGGTAACACCGGGGAGCTGTTTTTT
CASSLAGGNTGELFF
>TRBV12-3/TRBV12-4|TRBJ2-5|-|-
TGTGCCAGCAGTATAAACTTTCAAGAGACCCAGTACTTC
CASSINFQETQYF
>TRBV2|TRBJ2-1|-|-
TGTGCCAGCAGTGTGGCGACAGTATACAATGAGCAGTTCTTC
CASSVATVYNEQFF
>TRBV2|TRBJ1-2|-|-
TGTGCCAGCAGTGAAGAAAGGGGCTCCTATGGCTACACCTTC
CASSEERGSYGYTF
>TRBV2|TRBJ2-3|-|TRBD2
TGTGCCAGCAGCCCTAGCGGGAGGACAGATACGCAGTATTTT
CASSPSGRTDTQYF
>TRBV19|TRBJ2-1|-|TRBD1
TGTGCCAGTAGTATACGGGGGACAGGGTCACTCGATGAGCAGTTCTTC
CASSIRGTGSLDEQFF